The source of this TCR beta chain is a study of radiotherapy plus CTLA-4 blockade in lung cancer. Study-level background: Overall, 18% of patients showed an objective response, while around 34% attained disease control.

Using immunoSEQ multiplex PCR, the repertoire was profiled, and TCRdb retains in-frame clones only, with some absent. In the table there are tens of thousands of clones, 76% of which are singletons. A note on this clone: The antigen is unknown.

General study results and limits: Tumor-derived TCR clones expanded in blood after radiotherapy plus ipilimumab. Interferon-beta and early blood T cell clone dynamics reportedly predicted response best.

This sequence originates from a human donor with non-small cell lung cancer who had stable disease on radiotherapy plus ipilimumab. The specimen was peripheral blood, collected from a patient treated with radiotherapy plus ipilimumab.

CDR3 region: CASNARGSYEQYF. The CDR3 nucleotides are TGTGCCAGCAACGCCAGGGGCTCCTACGAGCAGTACTTC. The V and J genes are TRBV7-9 and TRBJ2-7; a weak D match, TRBD1 (6 bases). Trimming stripped 7 bases from V and 0 bases from J, with 10 bases between. This CDR3 is 13 amino acids long. Germline-derived CDR1 and CDR2 are SEHNR and FQNEAQ (reference sequence).